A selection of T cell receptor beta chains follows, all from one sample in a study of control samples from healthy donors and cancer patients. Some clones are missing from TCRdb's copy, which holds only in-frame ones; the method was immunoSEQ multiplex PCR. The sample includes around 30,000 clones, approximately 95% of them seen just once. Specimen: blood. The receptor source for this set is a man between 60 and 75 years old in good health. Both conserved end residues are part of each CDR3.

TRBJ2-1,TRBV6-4,CASSVGLAGTEQFF
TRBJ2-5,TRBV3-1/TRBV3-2,CASSQGSGRSQETQYF
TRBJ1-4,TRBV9,CASSLGQGNEKLFF
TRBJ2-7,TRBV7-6,CASIRAGQGAREQYF
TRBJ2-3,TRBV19,CASSRDRGATDTQYF
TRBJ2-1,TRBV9,CASSPGGSYNEQFF
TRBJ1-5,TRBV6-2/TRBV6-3,CASSSQVYSNQPQHF
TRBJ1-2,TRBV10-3,CAISEKDRAYGYTF
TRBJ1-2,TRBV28,CASRGGQLSNYGYTF
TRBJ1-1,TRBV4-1,CASSQRGTEAFF
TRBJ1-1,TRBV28,CASSSQRNTEAFF
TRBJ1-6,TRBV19,CASSSDKQGSSPLHF
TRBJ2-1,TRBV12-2,CASRLVSAGGYYNEQFF
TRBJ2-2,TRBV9,CASSRGQVTGELFF
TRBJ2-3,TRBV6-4,CASSKEHTDTQYF
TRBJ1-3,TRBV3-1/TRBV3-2,CASSQDGTGGNTIYF
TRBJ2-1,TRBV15,CATSGTSGGNEQFF
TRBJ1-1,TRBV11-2,CAIQPRGATEAFF
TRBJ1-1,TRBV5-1,CASSGKQSLTEAFF
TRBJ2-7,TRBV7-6,CASSSNRDNSYEQYF
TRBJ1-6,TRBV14,CASSQVQSSYNSPLHF
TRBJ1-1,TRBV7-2,CASSSQGWGTEAFF
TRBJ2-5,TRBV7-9,CASSLRGHGQETQYF
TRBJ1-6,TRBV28,CATIDGSYNSPLHF
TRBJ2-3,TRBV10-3,CAISAQRGGTDTQYF
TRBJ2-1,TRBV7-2,CASSQGLANYNEQFF
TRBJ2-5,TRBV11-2,CASSLDPRDQETQYF
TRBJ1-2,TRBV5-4,CASSSQGRRGYGYTF
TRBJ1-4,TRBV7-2,CASSLGGPTREKLFF
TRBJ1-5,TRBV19,CASSIGTGHSNQPQHF
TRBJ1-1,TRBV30,CAWRGTGVNTEAFF
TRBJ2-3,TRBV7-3,CASSFRSGASDTQYF
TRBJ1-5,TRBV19,CASSIGTSISNQPQHF
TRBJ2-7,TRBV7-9,CASSPPEFPYEQYF
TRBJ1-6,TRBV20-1,CSAPLGSPLHF
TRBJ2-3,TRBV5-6,CASHLGPLDRDTQYF
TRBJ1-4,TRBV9,CASSVDGGQHNEKLFF
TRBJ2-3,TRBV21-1,CASSTRGWQRSTDTQYF
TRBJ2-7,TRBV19,CASSIGRGAYEQYF
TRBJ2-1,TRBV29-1,CSVDLPGGYNEQFF
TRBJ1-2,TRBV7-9,CASSLGGAGYGYTF
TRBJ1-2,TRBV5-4,CASSFGGVANYGYTF
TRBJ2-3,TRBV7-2,CASSLNSGGTDTQYF
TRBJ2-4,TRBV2,CASSVQGNIQYF
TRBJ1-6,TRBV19,CASSIRDRKIESLHF
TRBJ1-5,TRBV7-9,CASSLYGNQPQHF
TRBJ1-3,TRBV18,CASSSDRDSGNTIYF
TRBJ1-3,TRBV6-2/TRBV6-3,CASSYSGGNTIYF
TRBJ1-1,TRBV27,CASRPGPTNTEAFF
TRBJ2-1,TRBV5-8,CASSPLGVGAMDEQFF
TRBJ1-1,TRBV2,CASSEYGTGSYRTEAFF
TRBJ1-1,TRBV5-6,CASSLVNTPGTEAFF
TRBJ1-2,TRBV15,CATSSGTSSHGYTF
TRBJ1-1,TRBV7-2,CASSFAGLNTEAFF